This TCR beta chain comes out of a study of identical twins. Study-wide points: Insertions ran lower in abundant cord blood beta clonotypes, though not in memory repertoires.

Using its own MiXCR run on the 5' RACE reads, TCRdb lists one record per CDR3 protein. Here the sample spans hundreds of thousands of distinct CDR3 sequences, about 7% being singletons. The CDR3 has 16 amino acids. Germline V gives CDR1 SGHDN, CDR2 FVKESK. V lost 1 base, J lost 2 bases, and 11 bases lay in between. This clonotype was counted many times. Its antigen is unidentified. This same sample was also taken into another study, of yellow fever vaccine responses in identical twins.

The sample was PBMCs. The receptor was derived from a woman aged 18 to 35 in good health. The gene calls are TRBV14 and TRBJ2-2, with D hard to call. In DNA form, the CDR3 reads TGTGCCAGCAGCCAAGGTTGGCGATTTAACACCGGGGAGCTGTTTTTT. This translates into CASSQGWRFNTGELFF. The full variable domain, its missing parts supplied by reference TRBV14 and TRBJ2-2, is EAGVTQFPSHSVIEKGQTVTLRCDPISGHDNLYWYRRVMGKEIKFLLHFVKESKQDESGMPNNRFLAERTGGTYSTLKVQPAELEDSGVYFCASSQGWRFNTGELFFGEGSRLTVL.